The clone carrying this TCR beta chain was seen once. This CDR3 region has 17 residues. V was shortened by 3 bases and J by 7 bases, with 23 bases between the two germline ends. Germline CDR1 reads SGHRS; CDR2 reads YFSETQ. Use of 60 Vbeta and 13 Jbeta primers characterized the PCR. Original processing notes: Later, some 75 million unique TCR beta chains were counted in an analysis, and some 11 million of them were shared. Repertoires were generated with immunoSEQ multiplex PCR, while TCRdb's copy carries only in-frame clones and drops some. That table is the source of V, J and clone size, and D and trimming were worked out from the DNA. Here the sample spans 200,000 to 250,000 clones, 70% to 85% being singletons. This specimen comes from a study of cytomegalovirus exposure and HLA in healthy donors.

Sequences were obtained from PBMCs. J is TRBJ2-1 and V is TRBV5-1; possible D gene TRBD2, 6 bases. This TCR was sampled from a woman aged 40 to 50 in good health and CMV-seronegative. The CDR3 DNA sequence: TGCGCCAGCAGCTGGTACACCGGGGGTATATTTGGGAATGAGCAGTTCTTC. Its protein is CASSWYTGGIFGNEQFF.